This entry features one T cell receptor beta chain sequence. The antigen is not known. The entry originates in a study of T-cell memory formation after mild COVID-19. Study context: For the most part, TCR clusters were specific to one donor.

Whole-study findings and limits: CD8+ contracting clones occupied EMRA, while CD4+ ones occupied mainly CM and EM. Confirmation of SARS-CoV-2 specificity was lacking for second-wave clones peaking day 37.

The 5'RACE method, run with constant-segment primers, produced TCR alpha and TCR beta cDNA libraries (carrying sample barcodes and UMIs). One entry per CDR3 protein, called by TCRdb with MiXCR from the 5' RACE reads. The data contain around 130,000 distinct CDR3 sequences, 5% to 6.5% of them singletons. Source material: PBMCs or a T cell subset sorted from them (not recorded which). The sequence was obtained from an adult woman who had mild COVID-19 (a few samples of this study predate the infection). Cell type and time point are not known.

The chain's CDR3 is CASSLYVVALNTQYF. Here the CDR3 DNA reads TGTGCCAGCAGCTTATACGTTGTTGCCCTCAATACGCAGTATTTT. The chain combines TRBV7-2 with TRBJ2-3; no definite D call. The CDR3 extends over 15 amino acids. With 2 bases removed from V and 7 bases from J, the gap between germline ends came to 16 bases. Germline V gene sequence: CDR1 SGHTA, CDR2 FQGNSA.